This T cell receptor beta chain appears in the sequencing data of a study of T-cell reconstitution after alpha-beta-depleted transplantation in children. This clonotype has ten or more counts. During its preparation, the TCRbeta library received unique molecular identifiers. Via MiXCR, TCRdb re-called the PCR reads, giving one row per CDR3 protein. The sample contains some 530,000 distinct CDR3 sequences, roughly an eighth of which appear only once. Germline trimming cut 2 bases from V and 4 bases from J; bases unmatched to any gene: 5. The CDR3 runs to 14 residues. Per germline, CDR1 SGHDT and CDR2 YYEEEE.

The chain employs TRBV5-6 and TRBJ1-2; the match to TRBD1 covers 7 bases. Source: PBMCs from the stem cell graft donor, taken from the stem cell graft. This TCR derives from a human donor who donated a stem cell graft to a child with combined immunodeficiency. The CDR3 DNA sequence: TGTGCCAGCAGCTTTAAAGGGGGCGGCTATGGCTACACCTTC. Its translation: CASSFKGGGYGYTF.